The source of this TCR beta chain is a study of PD-L1 blockade in urothelial cancer. Generated by immunoSEQ multiplex PCR, the TCRdb table keeps only in-frame clones and is missing some. This sample has 27,000 or so clones; around nine tenths occur once, and the top ten carry less than 2%. CDR1 is SGHDN and CDR2 is FVKESK in the germline V gene. The CDR3 runs 18 residues. Trimming removed 1 base at V and 2 bases at J, with 21 bases between. About this clone itself: No antigen is known for it.

Whole-study results and caveats: More expansion of tumor-associated blood clones, seen at 3 weeks, marked durable-benefit patients.

This material consisted of PBMCs, taken around atezolizumab (anti-PD-L1) treatment. The receptor's source is a man over 45 with urothelial cancer. The chain uses TRBV14 and TRBJ2-7; possible D gene TRBD1, 6 bases. The CDR3, as DNA: TGTGCCAGCAGCCAAGTTCCTTGGGACACCCGACAAACCTACGAGCAGTACTTC. Translating it yields CASSQVPWDTRQTYEQYF.